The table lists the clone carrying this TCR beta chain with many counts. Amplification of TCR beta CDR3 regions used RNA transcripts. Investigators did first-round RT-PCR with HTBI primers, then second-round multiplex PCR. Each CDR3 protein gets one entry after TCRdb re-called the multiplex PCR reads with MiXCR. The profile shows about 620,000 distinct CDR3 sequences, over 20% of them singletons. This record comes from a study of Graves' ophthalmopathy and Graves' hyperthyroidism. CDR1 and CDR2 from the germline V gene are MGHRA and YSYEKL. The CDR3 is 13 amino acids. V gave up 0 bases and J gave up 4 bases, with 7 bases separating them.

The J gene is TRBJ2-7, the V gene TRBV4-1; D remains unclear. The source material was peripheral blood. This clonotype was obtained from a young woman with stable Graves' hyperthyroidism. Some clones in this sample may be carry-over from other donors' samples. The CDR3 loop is CASSQDGSYEQYF. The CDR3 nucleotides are TGCGCCAGCAGCCAAGATGGCAGTTACGAGCAGTACTTC.